A single sample gave rise to the 13 T cell receptor beta chains below, sequenced in a study of T cells in Graves' hyperthyroidism and ophthalmopathy. Amplified regions were TCR beta CDR3 sequences from RNA transcripts. HTBI primers were the set used in a first-round RT-PCR of the TCR CDR3. Each CDR3 protein is one row after TCRdb ran MiXCR on the multiplex PCR reads. The sample yields some 350,000 distinct CDR3 sequences, less than 20% seen once. The sequencing input was blood. These receptors were obtained from a woman aged 18-35 years with Graves' hyperthyroidism that later progressed to Graves' ophthalmopathy.

This clonotype appeared once. The V call is TRBV19, the J call TRBJ2-7, with a possible D match to TRBD1 (6 bases). V was shortened by 3 bases and J by 2 bases, with 11 bases between the two germline ends. This CDR3 comprises 14 residues. CDR1 LNHDA and CDR2 SQIVND come from the germline V gene (reference sequence). CDR3 sequence: CASSMDSETYEQYF. DNA of the CDR3: TGTGCCAGTAGTATGGACAGCGAGACCTACGAGCAGTACTTC.

This clonotype was observed a handful of times. This rearrangement joins TRBV20-1 to TRBJ2-3; the D is unclear. V shed 4 bases and J shed 1 base, with 15 bases lying between them. The length of the CDR3 is 15 residues. CDR1 DFQATT and CDR2 SNEGSKA come from the germline V gene (reference sequence). The CDR3 nucleotides read TGCAGTGCTATAAACCCCAGAGGCGGCACAGATACGCAGTATTTT. It specifies CSAINPRGGTDTQYF.

This clonotype was detected a few times. V gene TRBV5-1 combines with J gene TRBJ2-3; 10 nucleotides line up with TRBD2. With V trimmed by 0 bases and J by 3 bases, 4 bases remained unmatched. This CDR3 region has 16 residues. CDR1 is SGHRS and CDR2 is YFSETQ in the germline V gene. The CDR3 loop reads CASSLELAGATDTQYF. CDR3 bases: TGCGCCAGCAGCTTGGAGCTAGCGGGAGCTACAGATACGCAGTATTTT.

This clonotype showed up just a few times. The gene calls are TRBV27 and TRBJ1-2; 8 bases agree with TRBD1. The V gene end was trimmed by 5 bases and the J gene end by 8 bases; junction bases not matched to a gene: 13. Looked up from germline, CDR1 is MNHEY and CDR2 is SMNVEV (reference sequence). This CDR3 is built from 15 residues. CDR3 protein: CASSQAATGVDGYTF. CDR3 bases: TGTGCCAGCAGTCAGGCCGCGACAGGGGTCGACGGCTACACCTTC.

This clonotype has a count of ten or more. V usage is TRBV30 and J usage is TRBJ2-5; 16 nucleotides agree with TRBD2. The V and J ends lost 0 bases and 5 bases, in that order; junction bases with no gene match: 6. Germline V lookup: CDR1 GTSNPN, CDR2 SVGIG (reference sequence). CDR3 length: 17 amino acids. The CDR3 nucleotides read TGTGCCTGGAGTGTACGCGGGACTAGCGGGAGGGTGGAGACCCAGTACTTC. Translating it yields CAWSVRGTSGRVETQYF.

This clonotype was detected ten times or more. The chain employs TRBV24-1 and TRBJ2-2, with D tentatively TRBD1 (6 bases). Germline CDR1 and CDR2: KGHDR and SFDVKD. V lost 4 bases to trimming and J lost 4 bases, with 18 bases between them. The CDR3 is 17 amino acids. CDR3 loop: CATSDAGTFILTGELFF. The CDR3 coding sequence is TGTGCCACCAGTGACGCCGGGACATTTATCCTCACCGGGGAGCTGTTTTTT.

This clonotype was detected many times. The chain combines TRBV11-2 with TRBJ2-5, with D maybe TRBD1 (6 bases). Germline V CDR1 and CDR2: SGHAT, FQNNGV. This CDR3 has 15 amino acids. Trimming stripped 8 bases from V and 4 bases from J, with 20 bases between. CDR3 nucleotide sequence: TGTGCCAGCGCCCCCGGGGCAGGGGACGGAGAGACCCAGTACTTC. This sequence encodes CASAPGAGDGETQYF.

This clonotype has a handful of counts. The rearrangement links TRBV5-1 to TRBJ1-2; 9 bases line up with TRBD1. V trimming: 2 bases; J trimming: 0 bases; junction bases outside the gene matches: 5. CDR3 length: 16 amino acids. Germline CDR1 SGHRS, CDR2 YFSETQ. CDR3 sequence reads: CASSFGQGSTNYGYTF. DNA for the CDR3: TGCGCCAGCAGCTTCGGACAGGGGTCGACTAACTATGGCTACACCTTC.

In regard to this clonotype: One junction end does not reproduce the germline sequence, and a read error may be involved. The V call is TRBV18, the J call TRBJ2-5; the match to TRBD1 covers 7 bases. The CDR3 totals 13 residues. Germline lookup yields CDR1 KGHSH and CDR2 LQKENI. The CDR3 region is CASAPTRGETQYF. The DNA of the CDR3 is TGTGCCAGCGCACCTACCAGGGGGGAGACCCAGTACTTC.

The rearrangement joins TRBV5-4 to TRBJ2-3; TRBD2 matches at 7 bases. Germline V CDR1 and CDR2: SGHNT, YYREEE (reference sequence). V gave up 3 bases and J gave up 4 bases; unmatched junction bases: 11. This CDR3 is built from 16 residues. The CDR3 bases are TGTGCCAGCAGCTCGATAAGGGCTAGCGGTGCAGATACGCAGTATTTT. Protein sequence: CASSSIRASGADTQYF. Variable domain in full (rest from reference TRBV5-4 and TRBJ2-3): ETGVTQSPTHLIKTRGQQVTLRCSSQSGHNTVSWYQQALGQGPQFIFQYYREEENGRGNFPPRFSGLQFPNYSSELNVNALELDDSALYLCASSSIRASGADTQYFGPGTRLTVL.

This clonotype was seen at least ten times. The V call is TRBV2, the J call TRBJ2-3; 9 nucleotides agree with TRBD2. The CDR3 covers 14 residues. From germline, CDR1 is SNHLY and CDR2 FYNNEI. With 3 bases clipped from V and 4 bases from J, the junction kept 2 bases outside the gene matches. The CDR3 bases are TGTGCCAGCAGTGAGCGGGAGGGCCCAGATACGCAGTATTTT. It translates to CASSEREGPDTQYF.

This clonotype was counted many times. The rearrangement joins TRBV13 to TRBJ2-3, with a weak D call TRBD2 (5 bases). The CDR3 is made up of 13 amino acids. Trimming left V 8 bases short and J 4 bases short, with 13 bases between. Germline lookup yields CDR1 PRHDT and CDR2 FYEKMQ (reference sequence). The DNA of the CDR3 is TGTGCCAGCTCCAAGGGAGTCCCAGATACGCAGTATTTT. Its protein is CASSKGVPDTQYF.

This clonotype appeared many times. The chain carries TRBV12-3 or TRBV12-4 and TRBJ1-2; TRBD1 agrees at 10 bases. The CDR3 runs 15 residues. After removal of 4 bases from V and 7 bases from J, the junction contained 9 bases not matched to a gene. This CDR3 reads CASSSPGTGAFGYTF. The CDR3 DNA is TGTGCCAGCAGTTCACCCGGGACAGGGGCTTTTGGCTACACCTTC.